This T cell receptor (beta chain) appears in the sequencing data of a study of T cell responses to AZD1222 COVID-19 vaccine. Libraries were prepared by immunoSEQ multiplex PCR; TCRdb keeps only in-frame clonotypes and omits some of them. The sample records about 89,000 clones, 70% to 90% being singletons. Trimming pared 11 bases from V and 4 bases from J, leaving 12 bases between. In germline, CDR1 is SNHLY, CDR2 FYNNEI. This CDR3 region has 12 residues. The chain carries TRBV2 and TRBJ1-3; D remains ambiguous. The sequence was collected from an adult who received the AZD1222 COVID-19 vaccine. Sequencing was performed on peripheral blood, taken 28 days after the second AZD1222 dose. CDR3 region: CAVRLGGNTIYF. The CDR3 bases are TGTGCCGTACGATTAGGGGGAAACACCATATATTTT. The full variable domain, its missing parts supplied by reference TRBV2 and TRBJ1-3, is EPEVTQTPSHQVTQMGQEVILRCVPISNHLYFYWYRQILGQKVEFLVSFYNNEISEKSEIFDDQFSVERPDGSNFTLKIRSTKLEDSAMYFCAVRLGGNTIYFGEGSWLTVV.